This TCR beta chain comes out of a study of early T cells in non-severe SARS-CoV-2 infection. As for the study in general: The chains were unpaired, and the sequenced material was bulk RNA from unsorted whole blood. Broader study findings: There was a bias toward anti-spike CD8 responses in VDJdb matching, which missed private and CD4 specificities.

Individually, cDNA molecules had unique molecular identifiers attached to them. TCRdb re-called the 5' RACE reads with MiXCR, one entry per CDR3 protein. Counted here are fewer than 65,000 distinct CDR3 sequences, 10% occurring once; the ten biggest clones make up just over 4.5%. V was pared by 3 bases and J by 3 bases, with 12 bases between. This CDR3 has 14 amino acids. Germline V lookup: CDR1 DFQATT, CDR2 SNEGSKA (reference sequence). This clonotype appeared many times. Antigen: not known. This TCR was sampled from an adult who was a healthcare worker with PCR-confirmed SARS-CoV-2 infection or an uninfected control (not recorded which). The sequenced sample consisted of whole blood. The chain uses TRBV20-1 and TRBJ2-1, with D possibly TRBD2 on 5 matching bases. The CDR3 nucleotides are TGCAGTGCTAGTGACCCGGGGAGCTACAATGAGCAGTTCTTC. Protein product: CSASDPGSYNEQFF.